This T cell receptor beta chain comes out of a study of T cells after yellow fever vaccination. Notes on the study in general: Re-detected after boosting: most primary clones, about 95% of CD4 and roughly 88% of CD8. Among all clonotypes, a small share was observed in both CD4 and CD8 compartments. Faster peaking, at day 5 versus 15, marked a secondary response that was weaker.

This clonotype was counted a few times. Its antigen remains unidentified. The study made its TCR cDNA through 5'RACE template switching. That step introduced a universal primer site along with UMIs. TCRdb re-called the 5' RACE reads with MiXCR, one entry per CDR3 protein. The data show under 90,000 distinct CDR3 sequences, with approximately 7% seen just once and about 40% held by the top ten. CDR3 length: 13 amino acids. Germline values: CDR1 MDHEN, CDR2 SYDVKM. The J segment lost 6 bases and the V segment lost 5 bases, leaving 7 bases of the junction unmatched. The material sequenced was CD8+ T cells sorted from PBMCs, taken more than 35 days after the first yellow fever vaccination. This clonotype was obtained from a man aged 18 to 29 who received the YFV17D yellow fever vaccine. The chain is built from TRBV28 and TRBJ2-7; 7 nucleotides match TRBD2. This chain's CDR3 is CASSPRTSFEQYV. CDR3 sequence (DNA): TGTGCCAGCAGTCCAAGGACTAGTTTCGAGCAGTACGTC.